Listed here are 11 T cell receptor beta chains from one sample, sequenced in a study of T cells after posttransplantation cyclophosphamide. Data came from immunoSEQ multiplex PCR; TCRdb stores just in-frame clones and leaves some out. The repertoire has about 18,000 clones, approximately 87% of them found once; the top ten carry approximately 9%. Sequencing was done on a sample of memory CD4+ T cells sorted from blood. The receptors were sampled from a man aged 25-40 years in good health and a related stem cell transplant donor.

V gene TRBV7-8 combines with J gene TRBJ2-5, with 13 positions matching TRBD2. The germline V gene encodes CDR1 SGHVS and CDR2 FQNEAQ. With 5 bases clipped from V and 3 bases from J, the junction kept 12 bases outside the gene matches. This CDR3 contains 18 residues. The CDR3: CASSSIKFGTSGEETQYF. Written as DNA, the CDR3 is TGTGCCAGCAGCAGCATTAAGTTCGGGACTAGCGGGGAAGAGACCCAGTACTTC.

The chain has TRBV7-2 and TRBJ2-7, with 8 bases fitting TRBD1. V was clipped by 6 bases and J by 8 bases; unmatched bases: 15. The CDR3 spans 15 residues. Germline V lookup: CDR1 SGHTA, CDR2 FQGNSA. CDR3 in DNA: TGTGCCAGCAGTTCCCAATGGACAGGGATTATCAAGCAGTACTTC. This codes for CASSSQWTGIIKQYF.

The V and J genes are TRBV27 and TRBJ1-4; 10 bases align to TRBD1. Germline V gene data show CDR1 as MNHEY and CDR2 as SMNVEV (reference sequence). Trimming removed 7 bases from V and 5 bases from J; junction bases left unmatched: 7. The CDR3 extends over 15 amino acids. This chain's CDR3 is CASKGTGVYNEKLFF. CDR3 bases: TGTGCCAGCAAAGGGACAGGGGTTTACAATGAAAAACTGTTTTTT.

The rearrangement uses TRBV6-1 and TRBJ1-2, with 7 positions matching TRBD1. Trimming at V came to 11 bases and at J to 8 bases, leaving 8 bases not matched to a gene. Germline V lookup: CDR1 MNHNS, CDR2 SASEGT. The CDR3 runs 11 residues. The CDR3 bases are TGTGCCGGCTCACAGGGGCAAGGCTACACCTTC. This translates into CAGSQGQGYTF.

The V and J genes are TRBV7-3 and TRBJ2-5, with 7 bases identical to TRBD1. The J call may be faulty, since TRBJ2-7 better matches the DNA end. Germline lookup yields CDR1 SGHTA and CDR2 FQGTGA. The CDR3 has 14 residues. CDR3 sequence reads: CASSLKAGGYEQYF. In DNA form, the CDR3 reads TGTGCCAGCAGCTTAAAGGCAGGGGGCTACGAGCAGTACTTC.

This chain uses TRBV6-6 with TRBJ1-1; D is ambiguous. From germline, CDR1 is MNHNY and CDR2 SVGAGI (reference sequence). This CDR3 spans 13 amino acids. The V end was cut by 9 bases, the J end by 5 bases, with 16 bases between. The CDR3 loop reads CASLRGLATEAFF. The CDR3 DNA reads TGTGCCAGTCTACGCGGGCTGGCAACTGAAGCTTTCTTT.

The chain links TRBV7-2 to TRBJ1-4; 7 bases map to TRBD1. CDR1 is SGHTA and CDR2 is FQGNSA in the germline V gene. V was pared by 1 base and J by 10 bases, with 9 bases of the junction left unmatched. The CDR3 runs to 15 residues. The CDR3 spells CASSLGQGVGSKLFF. CDR3 in DNA: TGTGCCAGCAGCTTAGGTCAGGGGGTTGGTTCAAAACTGTTTTTT.

V gene TRBV29-1 combines with J gene TRBJ1-5; D may be TRBD1 (5 bases). This CDR3 spans 13 amino acids. Trimming stripped 3 bases from V and 7 bases from J, with 13 bases between. Germline values: CDR1 SQVTM, CDR2 ANQGSEA. DNA of the CDR3: TGCAGCGTTGAGGAGGGGCCTGGACAGCCCCAGCATTTT. Its translation is CSVEEGPGQPQHF.

This chain joins TRBV15 and TRBJ2-5; 8 positions agree with TRBD2. The CDR3 length is 15 residues. Germline values: CDR1 LNHNV, CDR2 YYDKDF (reference sequence). With 5 bases clipped from V and 4 bases from J, the junction kept 9 bases outside the gene matches. CDR3 protein: CATSGERGGSETQYF. The CDR3 DNA is TGTGCCACCAGCGGTGAACGGGGGGGGTCAGAGACCCAGTACTTC.

The V and J genes are TRBV5-1 and TRBJ1-2, with 12 positions matching TRBD1. Germline trimming cut 4 bases from V and 6 bases from J; bases unmatched to any gene: 7. From germline, CDR1 is SGHRS and CDR2 YFSETQ. This CDR3 is built from 15 residues. CDR3 DNA: TGCGCCAGCAGCGCACCCGGGACAGGGGGCGATGGCTACACCTTC. Protein sequence: CASSAPGTGGDGYTF.

Comment on this clone: Relative to the germline gene, one junction end is altered; a read error may explain this. At the DNA level, this CDR3 is encoded by other sequences in the same sample as well. The rearrangement uses TRBV6-5 and TRBJ1-6; D is possibly TRBD1 (5 bases). The CDR3 spans 14 residues. The germline gives CDR1 MNHEY, CDR2 SVGAGI. The CDR3 is CASSPSGPNSPLHF. DNA of the CDR3: TGTGCCAGCAGTCCGTCAGGGCCCAATTCCCCCCTCCACTTT.